This TCR beta chain was identified during a study of identical twins. Note on this clonotype: Its target is not known.

Study-wide findings and caveats: Out-of-frame alpha sequences shared by twins showed excess low generation probability.

With 3 bases removed from V and 3 bases from J, the gap between germline ends came to 9 bases. The CDR3 has 13 residues. Germline assignment: CDR1 DFQATT and CDR2 SNEGSKA (reference sequence). TCRdb reprocessed the 5' RACE reads with MiXCR, giving one entry per CDR3 protein. Found here are roughly 570,000 distinct CDR3 sequences, 9.5% to 10% of them singletons; the top ten hold around 3%. This sample was also put to use in a study of yellow fever vaccine responses in identical twins.

The sequence was collected from a woman between 18 and 29 years old in good health. Source material: PBMCs. The chain links TRBV20-1 to TRBJ1-5, with a possible D match to TRBD1 (5 bases). CDR3 in amino acids: CSASSRDNQPQHF. The CDR3 nucleotides read TGCAGTGCTAGTTCCAGGGACAATCAGCCCCAGCATTTT.